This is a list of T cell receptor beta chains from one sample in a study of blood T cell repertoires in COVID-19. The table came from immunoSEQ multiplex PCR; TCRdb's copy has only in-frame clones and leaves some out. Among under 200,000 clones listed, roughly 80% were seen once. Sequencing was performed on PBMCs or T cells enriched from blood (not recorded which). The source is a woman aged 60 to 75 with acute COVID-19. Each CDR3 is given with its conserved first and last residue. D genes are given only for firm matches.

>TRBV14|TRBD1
CASSLRQGWSYGYTF
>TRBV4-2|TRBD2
CASSLELAGGRTNIQYF
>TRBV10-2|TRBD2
CASSLGLAGGGKQFF
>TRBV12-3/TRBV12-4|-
CASRKTGSDEQYF
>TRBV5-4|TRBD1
CASSVWDRSYEQYF
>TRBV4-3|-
CASSQEPPGTLGNTEAFF
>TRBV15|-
CATSRVDQPQHF
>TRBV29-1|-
CSVQGANEKLFF
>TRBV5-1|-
CASSWGLEGNQPQHF
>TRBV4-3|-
CASSQDLAGWDQPQHF